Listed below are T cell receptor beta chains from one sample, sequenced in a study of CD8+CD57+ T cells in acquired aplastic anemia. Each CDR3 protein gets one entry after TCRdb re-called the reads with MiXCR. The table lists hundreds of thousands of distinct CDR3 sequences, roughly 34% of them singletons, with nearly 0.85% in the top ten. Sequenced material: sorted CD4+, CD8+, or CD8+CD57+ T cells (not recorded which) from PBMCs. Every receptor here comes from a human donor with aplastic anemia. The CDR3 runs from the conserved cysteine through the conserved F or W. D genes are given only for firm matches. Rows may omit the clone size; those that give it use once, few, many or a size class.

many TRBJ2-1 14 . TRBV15 TGTGCCACTGCTAGACAGAGCTCCTACAATGAGCAGTTCTTC CATARQSSYNEQFF
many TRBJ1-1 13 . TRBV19 TGTGCCAGTAGTATAGGTGGGAACACTGAAGCTTTCTTT CASSIGGNTEAFF
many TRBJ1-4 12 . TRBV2 TGTGCCAGCTTGTTAAGTTCCGAAAAACTGTTTTTT CASLLSSEKLFF
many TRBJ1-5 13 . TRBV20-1 TGCAGTGCTACAAGAACAGTCGGTCAGCCCCAGCATTTT CSATRTVGQPQHF
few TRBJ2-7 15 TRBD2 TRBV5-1 TGCGCCAGCAGCTCACTAGCGGGAGGGCCGGAGGAGCAGTACTTC CASSSLAGGPEEQYF
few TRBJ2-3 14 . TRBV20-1 TGCAGTGCTAGCGGTCAGGGGGACTCGGATACGCAGTATTTT CSASGQGDSDTQYF
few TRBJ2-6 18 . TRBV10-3 TGTGCCAGCAGTGAACCGAGACAGGTTGTATCTGGGGCCAACGTCCTGACTTTC CASSEPRQVVSGANVLTF
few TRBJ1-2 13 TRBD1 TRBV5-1 TGCGCCAGCAGCTTGGAGGGGGCGCGAGGCTACACCTTC CASSLEGARGYTF
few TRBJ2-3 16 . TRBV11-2 TGTGCCAGCAGCCGATACAGGGGAGGGGACACAGATACGCAGTATTTT CASSRYRGGDTDTQYF
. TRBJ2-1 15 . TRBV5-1 TGCGCCAGCAGCTTGGGCCAGCGGAATTACAATGAGCAGTTCTTC CASSLGQRNYNEQFF
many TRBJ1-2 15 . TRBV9 TGTGCCAGCAGCGTCATGGGGGCGGATAACTATGGCTACACCTTC CASSVMGADNYGYTF
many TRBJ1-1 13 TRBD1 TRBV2 TGTGCCAGCAGTGCAGGGACAGGGTATCGAGCTTTCTTT CASSAGTGYRAFF
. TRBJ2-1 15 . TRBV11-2 TGTGCCAGCAGCTTAGGAGGGAGATGGGACAATGAGCAGTTCTTC CASSLGGRWDNEQFF